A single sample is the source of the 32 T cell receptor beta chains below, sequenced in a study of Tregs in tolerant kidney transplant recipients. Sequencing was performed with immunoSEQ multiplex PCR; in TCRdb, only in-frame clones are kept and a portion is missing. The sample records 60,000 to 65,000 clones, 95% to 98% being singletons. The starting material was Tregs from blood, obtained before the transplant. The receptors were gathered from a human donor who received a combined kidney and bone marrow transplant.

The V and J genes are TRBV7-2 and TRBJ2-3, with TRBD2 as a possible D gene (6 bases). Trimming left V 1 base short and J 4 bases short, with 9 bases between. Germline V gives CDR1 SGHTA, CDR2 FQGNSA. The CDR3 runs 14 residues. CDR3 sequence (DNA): TGTGCCAGCAGCTTAGATCCGGGGGCAGATACGCAGTATTTT. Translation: CASSLDPGADTQYF.

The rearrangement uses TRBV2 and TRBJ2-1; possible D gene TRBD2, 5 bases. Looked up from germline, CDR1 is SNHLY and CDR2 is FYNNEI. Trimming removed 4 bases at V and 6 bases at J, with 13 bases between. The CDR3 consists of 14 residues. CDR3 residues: CASSVGLALNEQFF. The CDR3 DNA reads TGTGCCAGCAGTGTAGGACTGGCTCTCAATGAGCAGTTCTTC.

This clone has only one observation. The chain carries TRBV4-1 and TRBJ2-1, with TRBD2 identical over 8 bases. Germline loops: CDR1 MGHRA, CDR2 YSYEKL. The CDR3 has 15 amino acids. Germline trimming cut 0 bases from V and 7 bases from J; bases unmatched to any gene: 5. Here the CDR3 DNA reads TGCGCCAGCAGCCAAGAAGGGACTAGACGGAATGAGCAGTTCTTC. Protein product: CASSQEGTRRNEQFF.

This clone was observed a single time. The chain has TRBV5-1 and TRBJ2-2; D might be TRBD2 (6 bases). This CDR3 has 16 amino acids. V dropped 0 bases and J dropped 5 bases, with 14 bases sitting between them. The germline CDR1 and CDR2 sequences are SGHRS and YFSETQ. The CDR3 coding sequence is TGCGCCAGCAGCTTGGGACTAGTGGGTTTAACCGGGGAGCTGTTTTTT. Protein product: CASSLGLVGLTGELFF.

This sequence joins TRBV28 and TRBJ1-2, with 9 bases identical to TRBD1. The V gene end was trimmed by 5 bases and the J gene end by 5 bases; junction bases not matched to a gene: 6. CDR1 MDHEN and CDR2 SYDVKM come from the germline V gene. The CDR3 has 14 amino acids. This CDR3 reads CASSDGTGKYGYTF. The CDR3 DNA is TGTGCCAGCAGTGATGGGACAGGGAAATATGGCTACACCTTC.

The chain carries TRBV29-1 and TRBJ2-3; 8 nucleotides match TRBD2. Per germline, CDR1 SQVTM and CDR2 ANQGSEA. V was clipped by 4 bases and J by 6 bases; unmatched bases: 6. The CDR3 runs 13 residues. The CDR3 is CSVGPGGGDTQYF. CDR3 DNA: TGCAGCGTTGGGCCCGGCGGGGGGGATACGCAGTATTTT.

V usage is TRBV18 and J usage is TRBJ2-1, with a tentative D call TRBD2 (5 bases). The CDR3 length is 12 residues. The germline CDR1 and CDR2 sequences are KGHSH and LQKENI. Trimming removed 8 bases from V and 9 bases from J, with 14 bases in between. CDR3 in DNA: TGTGCCAGCCGGGCGGCGGGTCCTGAGCAGTTCTTC. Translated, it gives CASRAAGPEQFF. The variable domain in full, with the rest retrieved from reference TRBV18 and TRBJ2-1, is NAGVMQNPRHLVRRRGQEARLRCSPMKGHSHVYWYRQLPEEGLKFMVYLQKENIIDESGMPKERFSAEFPKEGPSILRIQQVVRGDSAAYFCASRAAGPEQFFGPGTRLTVL.

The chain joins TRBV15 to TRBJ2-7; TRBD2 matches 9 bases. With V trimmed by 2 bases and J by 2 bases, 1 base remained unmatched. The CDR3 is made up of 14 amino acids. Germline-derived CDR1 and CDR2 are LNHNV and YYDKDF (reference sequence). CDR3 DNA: TGTGCCACCAGCAGACTAGCGGGGCCCTACGAGCAGTACTTC. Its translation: CATSRLAGPYEQYF.

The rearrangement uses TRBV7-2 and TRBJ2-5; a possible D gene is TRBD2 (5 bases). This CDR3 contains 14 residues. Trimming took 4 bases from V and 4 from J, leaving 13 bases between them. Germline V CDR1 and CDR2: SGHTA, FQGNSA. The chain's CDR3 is CASSSPGKGETQYF. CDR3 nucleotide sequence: TGTGCCAGCAGCTCGCCGGGAAAAGGAGAGACCCAGTACTTC.

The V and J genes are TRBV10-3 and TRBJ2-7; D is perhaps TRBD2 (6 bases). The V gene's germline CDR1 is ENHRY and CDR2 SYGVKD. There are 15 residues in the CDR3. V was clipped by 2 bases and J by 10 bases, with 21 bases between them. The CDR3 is CAISELWGLTTRQYF. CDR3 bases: TGTGCCATCAGTGAGCTCTGGGGACTTACTACGAGACAGTACTTC.

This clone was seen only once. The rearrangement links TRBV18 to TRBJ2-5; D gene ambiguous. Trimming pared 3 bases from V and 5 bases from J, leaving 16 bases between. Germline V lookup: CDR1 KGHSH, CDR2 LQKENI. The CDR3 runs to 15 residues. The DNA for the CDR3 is TGTGCCAGCTCACCCTTCAGCAGGTTGTTGGAGACCCAGTACTTC. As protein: CASSPFSRLLETQYF.

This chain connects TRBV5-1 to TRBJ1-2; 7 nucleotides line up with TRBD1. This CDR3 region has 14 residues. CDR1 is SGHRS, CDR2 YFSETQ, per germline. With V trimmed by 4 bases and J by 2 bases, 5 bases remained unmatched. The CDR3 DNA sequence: TGCGCCAGCAGCCCACCGGGACAGAACTATGGCTACACCTTC. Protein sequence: CASSPPGQNYGYTF.

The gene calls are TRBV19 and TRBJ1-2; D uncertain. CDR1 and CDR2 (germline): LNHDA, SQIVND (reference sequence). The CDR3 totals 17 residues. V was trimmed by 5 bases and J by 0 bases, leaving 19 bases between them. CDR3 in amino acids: CASSYGFSPLANYGYTF. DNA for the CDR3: TGTGCCAGTAGTTACGGGTTCTCCCCACTAGCTAACTATGGCTACACCTTC.

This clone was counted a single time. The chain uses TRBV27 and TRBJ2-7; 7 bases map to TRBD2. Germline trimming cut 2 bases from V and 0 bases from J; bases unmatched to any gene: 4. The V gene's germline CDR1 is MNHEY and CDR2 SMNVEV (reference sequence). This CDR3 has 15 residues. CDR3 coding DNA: TGTGCCAGCAGTTTAAGCGGGGTGAGCTCCTACGAGCAGTACTTC. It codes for CASSLSGVSSYEQYF.

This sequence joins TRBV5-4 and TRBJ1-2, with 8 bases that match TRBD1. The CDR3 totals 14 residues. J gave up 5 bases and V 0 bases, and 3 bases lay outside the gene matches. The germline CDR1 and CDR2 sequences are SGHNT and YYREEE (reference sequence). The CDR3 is CASSLAGGAYGYTF. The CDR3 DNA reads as TGTGCCAGCAGCTTGGCAGGGGGCGCGTATGGCTACACCTTC.

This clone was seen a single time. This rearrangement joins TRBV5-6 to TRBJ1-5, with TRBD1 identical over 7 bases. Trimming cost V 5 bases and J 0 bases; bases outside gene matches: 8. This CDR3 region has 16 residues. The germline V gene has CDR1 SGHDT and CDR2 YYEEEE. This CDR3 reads CASRRLRDSSNQPQHF. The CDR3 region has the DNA TGTGCCAGCAGACGTCTCCGGGACAGTAGCAATCAGCCCCAGCATTTT. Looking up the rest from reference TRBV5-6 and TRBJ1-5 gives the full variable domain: DAGVTQSPTHLIKTRGQQVTLRCSPKSGHDTVSWYQQALGQGPQFIFQYYEEEERQRGNFPDRFSGHQFPNYSSELNVNALLLGDSALYLCASRRLRDSSNQPQHFGDGTRLSIL.

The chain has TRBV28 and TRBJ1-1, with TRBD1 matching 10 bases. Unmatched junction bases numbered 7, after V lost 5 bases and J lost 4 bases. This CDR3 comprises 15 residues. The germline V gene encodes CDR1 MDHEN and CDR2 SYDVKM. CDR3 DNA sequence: TGTGCCAGCAGTCCAATGACAGGGGGCATCACTGAAGCTTTCTTT. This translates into CASSPMTGGITEAFF.

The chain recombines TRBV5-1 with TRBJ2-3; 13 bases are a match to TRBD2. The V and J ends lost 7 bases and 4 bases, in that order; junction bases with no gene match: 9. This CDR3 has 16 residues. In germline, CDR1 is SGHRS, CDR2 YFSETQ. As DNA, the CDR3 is TGCGCCAGCGTAAAGGGACTAGCGGGATCAGCAGATACGCAGTATTTT. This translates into CASVKGLAGSADTQYF.

The CDR3 region has the DNA TGTGCCAGCAGCCCAAGCGGGGGGCCGGGCACCGGGGAGCTGTTTTTT. Translation: CASSPSGGPGTGELFF. V is TRBV7-3 and J is TRBJ2-2, with TRBD2 identical over 9 bases. Germline loops: CDR1 SGHTA, CDR2 FQGTGA. V was clipped by 5 bases and J by 4 bases; unmatched bases: 8. This CDR3 region has 16 residues.

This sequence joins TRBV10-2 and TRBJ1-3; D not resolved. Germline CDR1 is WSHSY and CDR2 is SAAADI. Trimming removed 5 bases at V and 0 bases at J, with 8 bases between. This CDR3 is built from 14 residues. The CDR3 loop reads CASSRGSSGNTIYF. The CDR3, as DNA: TGCGCCAGCAGTCGAGGGAGCTCTGGAAACACCATATATTTT.

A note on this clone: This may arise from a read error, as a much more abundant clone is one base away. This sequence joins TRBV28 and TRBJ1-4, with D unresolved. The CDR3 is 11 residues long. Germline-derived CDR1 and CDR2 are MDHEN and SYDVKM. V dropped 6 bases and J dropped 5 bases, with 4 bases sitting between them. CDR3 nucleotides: TGTGCCAGCAGACAAAATGAAAAACTGTTTTTT. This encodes CASRQNEKLFF.

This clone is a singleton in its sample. The CDR3 DNA is TGTGCCAGCAGTGCGCCAAGGGGTGTGGCTGAAGCTTTCTTT. Residues: CASSAPRGVAEAFF. The V gene is TRBV6-1, the J gene TRBJ1-1; D is perhaps TRBD1 (5 bases). V lost 4 bases and J 6 bases, leaving 15 bases between the germline ends. Germline CDR1 reads MNHNS; CDR2 reads SASEGT. CDR3 length: 14 amino acids.

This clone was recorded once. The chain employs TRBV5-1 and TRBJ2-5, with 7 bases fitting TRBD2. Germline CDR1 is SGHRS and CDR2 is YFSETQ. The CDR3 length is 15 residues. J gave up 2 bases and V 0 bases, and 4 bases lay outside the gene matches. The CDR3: CASSLAAAGQETQYF. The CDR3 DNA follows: TGCGCCAGCAGCTTGGCTGCAGCGGGACAAGAGACCCAGTACTTC.

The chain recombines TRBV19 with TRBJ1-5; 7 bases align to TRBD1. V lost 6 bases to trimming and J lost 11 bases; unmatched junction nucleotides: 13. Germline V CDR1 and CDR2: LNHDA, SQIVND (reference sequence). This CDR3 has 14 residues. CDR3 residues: CASSLTGRSLSQHF. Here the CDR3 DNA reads TGTGCCAGTAGCCTGACAGGGAGAAGTCTATCCCAGCATTTT.

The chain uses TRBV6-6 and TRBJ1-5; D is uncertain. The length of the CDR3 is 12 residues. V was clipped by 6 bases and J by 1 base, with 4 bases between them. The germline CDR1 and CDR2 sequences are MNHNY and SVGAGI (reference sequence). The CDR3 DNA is TGTGCCAGCAGCCAGAGCAATCAGCCCCAGCATTTT. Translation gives CASSQSNQPQHF.

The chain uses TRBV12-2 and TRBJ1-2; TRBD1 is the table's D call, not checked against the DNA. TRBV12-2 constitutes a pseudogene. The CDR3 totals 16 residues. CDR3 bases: TGTGCAAGTCGCCTCGGGACACCTTGCAGTGATGCGGGCTACACCTTC. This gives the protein CASRLGTPCSDAGYTF.

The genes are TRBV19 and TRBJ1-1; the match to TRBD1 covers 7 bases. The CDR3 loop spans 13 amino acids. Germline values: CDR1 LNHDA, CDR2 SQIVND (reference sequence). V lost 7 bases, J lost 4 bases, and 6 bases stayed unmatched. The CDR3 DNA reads TGTGCCAGTATAAAAGGGGGCATCACTGAAGCTTTCTTT. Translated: CASIKGGITEAFF.

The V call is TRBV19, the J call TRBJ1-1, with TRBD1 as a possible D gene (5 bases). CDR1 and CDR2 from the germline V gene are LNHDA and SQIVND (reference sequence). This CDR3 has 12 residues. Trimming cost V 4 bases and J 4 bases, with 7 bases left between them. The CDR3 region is CASSTGFTEAFF. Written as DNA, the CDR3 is TGTGCCAGTAGTACAGGGTTCACTGAAGCTTTCTTT.

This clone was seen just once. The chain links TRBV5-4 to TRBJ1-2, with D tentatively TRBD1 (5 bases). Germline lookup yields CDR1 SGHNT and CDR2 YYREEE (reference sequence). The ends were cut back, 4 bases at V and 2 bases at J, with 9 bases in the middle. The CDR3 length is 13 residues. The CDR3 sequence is CASSQTANYGYTF. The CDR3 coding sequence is TGTGCCAGCAGCCAGACAGCAAACTATGGCTACACCTTC. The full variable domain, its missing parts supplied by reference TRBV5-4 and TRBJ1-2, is ETGVTQSPTHLIKTRGQQVTLRCSSQSGHNTVSWYQQALGQGPQFIFQYYREEENGRGNFPPRFSGLQFPNYSSELNVNALELDDSALYLCASSQTANYGYTFGSGTRLTVV.

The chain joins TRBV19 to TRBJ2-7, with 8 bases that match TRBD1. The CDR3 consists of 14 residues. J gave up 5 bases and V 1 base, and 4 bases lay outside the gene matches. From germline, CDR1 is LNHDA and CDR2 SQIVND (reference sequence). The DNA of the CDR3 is TGTGCCAGTAGTATAGGGACAGGGTTCGACGAGCAGTACTTC. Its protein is CASSIGTGFDEQYF.

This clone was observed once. The DNA for the CDR3 is TGTGCCAGCAGCCACACTCCTGTATCGGACAGACCCTATGGCTACACCTTC. Its translation: CASSHTPVSDRPYGYTF. This chain connects TRBV7-9 to TRBJ1-2; D is possibly TRBD1 (6 bases). V was shortened by 5 bases and J by 4 bases, with 23 bases between the two germline ends. This CDR3 has 17 amino acids. Per germline, CDR1 SEHNR and CDR2 FQNEAQ (reference sequence). The variable domain in full, with the rest retrieved from reference TRBV7-9 and TRBJ1-2, is DTGVSQNPRHKITKRGQNVTFRCDPISEHNRLYWYRQTLGQGPEFLTYFQNEAQLEKSRLLSDRFSAERPKGSFSTLEIQRTEQGDSAMYLCASSHTPVSDRPYGYTFGSGTRLTVV.

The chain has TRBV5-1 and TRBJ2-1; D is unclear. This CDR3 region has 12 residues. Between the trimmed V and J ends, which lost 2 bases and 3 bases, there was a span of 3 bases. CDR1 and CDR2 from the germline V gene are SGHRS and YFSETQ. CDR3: CASSFGYNEQFF. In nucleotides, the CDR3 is TGCGCCAGCAGCTTCGGCTACAATGAGCAGTTCTTC.